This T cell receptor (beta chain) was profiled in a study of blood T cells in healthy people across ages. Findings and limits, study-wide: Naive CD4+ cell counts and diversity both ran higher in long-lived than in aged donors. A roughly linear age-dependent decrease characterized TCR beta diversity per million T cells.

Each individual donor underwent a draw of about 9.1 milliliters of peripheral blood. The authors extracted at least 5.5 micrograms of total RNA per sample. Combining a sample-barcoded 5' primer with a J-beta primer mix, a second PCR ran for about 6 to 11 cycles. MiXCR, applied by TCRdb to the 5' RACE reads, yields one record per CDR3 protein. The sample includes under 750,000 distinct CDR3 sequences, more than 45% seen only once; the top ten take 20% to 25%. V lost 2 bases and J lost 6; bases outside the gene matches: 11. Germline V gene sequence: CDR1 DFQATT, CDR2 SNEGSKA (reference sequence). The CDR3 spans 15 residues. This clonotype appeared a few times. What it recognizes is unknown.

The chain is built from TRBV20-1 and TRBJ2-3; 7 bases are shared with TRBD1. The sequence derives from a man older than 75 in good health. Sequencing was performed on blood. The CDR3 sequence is CSARKGAPLTDTQYF. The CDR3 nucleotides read TGCAGTGCTAGAAAGGGGGCTCCTCTTACGGATACGCAGTATTTT.